These T cell receptor beta chains were read from a single sample in a study of T cell responses to AZD1222 COVID-19 vaccine. The assay was immunoSEQ multiplex PCR, and TCRdb's table has in-frame clones only and misses some. The sample lists some 130,000 clones, roughly nine tenths occurring once. This specimen consisted of peripheral blood, obtained 28 days after the second AZD1222 dose. Every receptor here comes from an adult who received the AZD1222 COVID-19 vaccine. The CDR3 runs from the conserved cysteine through the conserved F or W. D genes are given only for firm matches. Not all rows give a size; the values are once, few, many and, for expanded clones, a class.

TRBV7-2	TRBD1	TRBJ1-4	.	TGTGCCAGCAGCCAGGGACAGCGGTTGGAAAAACTGTTTTTT	CASSQGQRLEKLFF
TRBV19	.	TRBJ1-4	.	TGTGCCAGTAGTATCGGGACGGTAACTAATGAAAAACTGTTTTTT	CASSIGTVTNEKLFF
TRBV29-1	.	TRBJ2-5	.	TGCAGCGTTAACTACCAAGAGACCCAGTACTTC	CSVNYQETQYF
TRBV30	.	TRBJ2-3	.	TGTGCCTGGAGCCAGATAGCGGATACGCAGTATTTT	CAWSQIADTQYF
TRBV5-1	.	TRBJ1-2	.	TGCGCCAGCAGCTTAGACTATGGCTACACCTTC	CASSLDYGYTF
TRBV4-2	.	TRBJ1-3	.	TGTGCCAGCAGCCAAGAGGGGGGATCTGGAAACACCATATATTTT	CASSQEGGSGNTIYF
TRBV7-7	.	TRBJ1-4	.	TGTGCCAGCAGCTTAGGAGGGACTAATGAAAAACTGTTTTTT	CASSLGGTNEKLFF
TRBV6-6	.	TRBJ2-1	once	TGTGCCAGCAGTTCCCAGGGGGGAACAATCTACAATGAGCAGTTCTTC	CASSSQGGTIYNEQFF
TRBV19	TRBD1	TRBJ1-5	once	TGTGCCAGTAAGATTCAGGGGGCTATTAATCAGCCCCAGCATTTT	CASKIQGAINQPQHF
TRBV4-1	TRBD1	TRBJ1-1	.	TGCGCCAGCAGCCGGACAGGGGGCGGGACTGAAGCTTTCTTT	CASSRTGGGTEAFF
TRBV4-1	TRBD1	TRBJ1-2	.	TGCGCCAGCAGCCAAGAATCGGCAGGGGGTGGCTACACCTTC	CASSQESAGGGYTF
TRBV30	.	TRBJ1-6	few	TGTGCCTGGAGTTCTGGGGGCAGCAATTCACCCCTCCACTTT	CAWSSGGSNSPLHF
TRBV7-6	TRBD2	TRBJ2-1	.	TGTGCCAGCAGCTTAGAAGCGGGAGGAGGTGGTGAGCAGTTCTTC	CASSLEAGGGGEQFF
TRBV6-6	TRBD1	TRBJ1-1	.	TGTGCCAGCACAGAACCGGGACAGGGGGCTTTTTGGGCTTTCTTT	CASTEPGQGAFWAFF
TRBV25-1	TRBD1	TRBJ1-4	.	TGTGCCAGCAGTGGGGCAGGGACAGCGAATGAAAAACTGTTTTTT	CASSGAGTANEKLFF
TRBV28	TRBD1	TRBJ1-3	once	TGTGCCAGCAGTCAAGGGAAGCAGGGGGCGGGAAACACCATATATTTT	CASSQGKQGAGNTIYF
TRBV28	.	TRBJ1-5	.	TGTGCCACGAGGGGAGTGGGAGGGCACAATCAGCCCCAGCATTTT	CATRGVGGHNQPQHF
TRBV18	.	TRBJ1-2	once	TGTGCCAGCTCACCACCTGCGGGGGTGGATGCCTATGGCTACACCTTC	CASSPPAGVDAYGYTF
TRBV5-4	TRBD1	TRBJ1-1	.	TGTGCCAGCAGCTCCCGGGACAGGGGGCAGACTGAAGCTTTCTTT	CASSSRDRGQTEAFF
TRBV12-5	.	TRBJ1-6	once	TGTGCTAGTGGTTCGCTGGGGACTGGTGATTCACCCCTCCACTTT	CASGSLGTGDSPLHF
TRBV7-2	.	TRBJ1-2	.	TGTGCCAGCAGCATGGGATCGGGGGCGGATGGCTACACCTTC	CASSMGSGADGYTF
TRBV4-2	.	TRBJ1-4	.	TGTGCCAGCAGCCAACACTCAACTAATGAAAAACTGTTTTTT	CASSQHSTNEKLFF
TRBV30	.	TRBJ2-4	.	TGTGCCTGGAGTGTACAAGCAGGGTCAAACATTCAGTACTTC	CAWSVQAGSNIQYF
TRBV9	TRBD2	TRBJ2-1	.	TGTGCCAGCAGCGTAGAAGCGGGGGAGCCGCAGTTCTTC	CASSVEAGEPQFF
TRBV6-5	.	TRBJ2-5	.	TGTGCCAGCAGTACCTCAGAGACCCAGTACTTC	CASSTSETQYF
TRBV6-5	.	TRBJ1-2	.	TGTGCCAGCAGTTACTCCAGGGGCCGCATCTATGGCTACACCTTC	CASSYSRGRIYGYTF
TRBV19	.	TRBJ2-3	.	TGTGCCAGTAGTACCCGGGACTCGGGCACAGATACGCAGTATTTT	CASSTRDSGTDTQYF
TRBV19	.	TRBJ1-4	.	TGTGCCAGTAGTCCTATCCAGGGAGGGAGTGAAAAACTGTTTTTT	CASSPIQGGSEKLFF